This T cell receptor beta chain was identified during a study of blood T cells in healthy people across ages. General observations from the study: The study found more naive CD4+ cells and higher diversity in long-lived than aged donors. Diversity of TCR beta correlated strongly with naive T cell percentage. The unknown donor CMV status may have confounded expanded clonotype changes.

With a J-beta primer mix and a sample-barcoded 5' primer, a second PCR ran roughly 6 to 11 cycles. MiXCR, run by TCRdb on the 5' RACE reads, gives a single entry per CDR3 protein. This repertoire shows around 1,500,000 distinct CDR3 sequences, 42% found once; its top ten account for less than 8%. Germline V CDR1 and CDR2: LGHNA, YNFKEQ. The ends lost 0 bases at V and 4 bases at J; junction bases unmatched: 9. The CDR3 contains 17 residues. This clonotype has a handful of counts. Antigen: not known. Sequenced sample: blood. The sequence came from a woman aged 18-35 years in good health. J is TRBJ2-1 and V is TRBV4-2; 7 bases fit TRBD2. The CDR3 DNA follows: TGTGCCAGCAGCCAAGATCAGCTAGCGGAGCTTTACAATGAGCAGTTCTTC. Its translation is CASSQDQLAELYNEQFF.